Shown below are 31 T cell receptor beta chains from a single sample sequenced in a study of control samples from healthy donors and cancer patients (dated by TCRdb to about 2020). Libraries were prepared through the immunoSEQ multiplex PCR assay. The clones in this table, taken by TCRdb from immuneACCESS, are in-frame only. Not every clone is retained; where verified, under half of the shortfall comes from an unresolved V gene, and the cause of the rest is unknown. The sample data list fewer than 200,000 clones, and approximately 90% of these were observed just once. The ten largest clones add up to more than 10% of the sample. The sequenced sample was blood. The source is a man aged 25 to 40 in good health.

This clone showed up just a few times. The rearrangement links TRBV15 to TRBJ2-7; 9 nucleotides match TRBD1. The CDR3 has 14 amino acids. Germline values: CDR1 LNHNV, CDR2 YYDKDF (reference sequence). J was trimmed by 3 bases and V by 6 bases; bases with no gene match: 6. CDR3 sequence: CATRPGQGFYEQYF. The CDR3 DNA reads TGTGCCACCAGACCGGGACAGGGCTTCTACGAGCAGTACTTC.

The gene calls are TRBV28 and TRBJ2-4; 9 positions agree with TRBD2. With V trimmed by 1 base and J by 5 bases, 3 bases remained unmatched. Germline loops: CDR1 MDHEN, CDR2 SYDVKM. The CDR3 consists of 15 residues. CDR3 in amino acids: CASSLYRTSENIQYF. CDR3 DNA sequence: TGTGCCAGCAGTTTATATCGGACTAGCGAAAACATTCAGTACTTC. Supplemented by reference TRBV28 and TRBJ2-4, the full variable domain reads DVKVTQSSRYLVKRTGEKVFLECVQDMDHENMFWYRQDPGLGLRLIYFSYDVKMKEKGDIPEGYSVSREKKERFSLILESASTNQTSMYLCASSLYRTSENIQYFGAGTRLSVL.

This clone was detected only a few times. This chain joins TRBV7-9 and TRBJ1-1; D is uncertain. V gave up 2 bases and J gave up 1 base, with 17 bases separating them. Germline V gene lookup returns CDR1 SEHNR and CDR2 FQNEAQ (reference sequence). The length of the CDR3 is 17 residues. CDR3 bases: TGTGCCAGCAGCTTATGGGTCGGGGAAACTTCGAACACTGAAGCTTTCTTT. As protein: CASSLWVGETSNTEAFF.

V usage is TRBV7-2 and J usage is TRBJ2-6; D ambiguous. Germline assignment: CDR1 SGHTA and CDR2 FQGNSA. Trimming took off 3 bases at V and 0 bases at J, with 6 bases between the two ends. This CDR3 contains 15 residues. The CDR3 protein is CASSLGYSGANVLTF. The CDR3 coding sequence is TGTGCCAGCAGCTTGGGGTACTCTGGGGCCAACGTCCTGACTTTC.

This sequence joins TRBV7-3 and TRBJ1-1; TRBD1 agrees at 8 bases. CDR3 size: 16 residues. Germline lookup yields CDR1 SGHTA and CDR2 FQGTGA. Trimming at V came to 3 bases and at J to 6 bases, leaving 12 bases not matched to a gene. The CDR3 is CASSLTQPQQGAEAFF. The CDR3 DNA sequence: TGTGCCAGCAGCTTGACCCAACCCCAACAGGGGGCTGAAGCTTTCTTT.

This clone was recorded only once. The chain employs TRBV15 and TRBJ2-5; 11 bases agree with TRBD2. CDR3 size: 16 residues. Germline assignment: CDR1 LNHNV and CDR2 YYDKDF (reference sequence). Trimming at V came to 6 bases and at J to 4 bases, leaving 10 bases not matched to a gene. The CDR3: CATSSGTSGFLETQYF. Written as DNA, the CDR3 is TGTGCCACCAGTTCGGGGACTAGCGGATTCTTAGAGACCCAGTACTTC.

This clone appeared once. The gene calls are TRBV18 and TRBJ2-3, with D possibly TRBD2 on 5 matching bases. The CDR3 totals 13 residues. Trimming left V 6 bases short and J 4 bases short, with 11 bases between. From germline, CDR1 is KGHSH and CDR2 LQKENI. CDR3 DNA sequence: TGTGCCAGCTCCCCCGGAGGACCAGATACGCAGTATTTT. Residues: CASSPGGPDTQYF.

This rearrangement joins TRBV4-2 to TRBJ1-3; no firm D call. CDR3 size: 13 residues. V was clipped by 3 bases and J by 1 base, with 4 bases between them. The V gene's germline CDR1 is LGHNA and CDR2 YNFKEQ. The CDR3 sequence is CASSQASGNTIYF. The CDR3 nucleotides read TGTGCCAGCAGCCAGGCATCTGGAAACACCATATATTTT.

The J gene is TRBJ2-2, the V gene TRBV5-1; 7 bases align to TRBD1. V dropped 7 bases and J dropped 5; count of bases not matched to a gene: 14. This CDR3 comprises 16 residues. CDR1 is SGHRS and CDR2 is YFSETQ in the germline V gene. The CDR3 DNA reads TGCGCCAGCTCATCCCGACAGGGAGATTTAACCGGGGAGCTGTTTTTT. Its protein is CASSSRQGDLTGELFF. Based on the CDR3 plus reference TRBV5-1 and TRBJ2-2, the full variable domain is KAGVTQTPRYLIKTRGQQVTLSCSPISGHRSVSWYQQTPGQGLQFLFEYFSETQRNKGNFPGRFSGRQFSNSRSEMNVSTLELGDSALYLCASSSRQGDLTGELFFGEGSRLTVL.

The V gene is TRBV29-1, the J gene TRBJ2-4, with 9 positions matching TRBD2. CDR3 length equals 13 residues. V was pared by 2 bases and J by 6 bases, with 2 bases of the junction left unmatched. Per the germline V gene, CDR1 is SQVTM and CDR2 is ANQGSEA. The CDR3 here is CSVEPAGGNIQYF. The CDR3, as DNA: TGCAGCGTTGAACCAGCGGGAGGAAACATTCAGTACTTC.

The chain uses TRBV7-8 and TRBJ2-7; no clear D. The V gene's germline CDR1 is SGHVS and CDR2 FQNEAQ. The CDR3 totals 17 residues. Trimming removed 5 bases from V and 5 bases from J, with 25 bases in between. CDR3 sequence reads: CASSPDQLYQDPHEQYF. CDR3 in DNA: TGTGCCAGCAGCCCCGACCAACTTTACCAGGACCCCCACGAGCAGTACTTC.

The rearrangement uses TRBV21-1 and TRBJ2-3; TRBD2, as called in the table, went unchecked against the DNA. TRBV21-1 is a pseudogene segment. The CDR3 length is 13 residues. The CDR3 DNA is TGTGCCAGCAGCCCTCCGACTCCAGATACGCAGTATTTT. Protein product: CASSPPTPDTQYF.

V gene TRBV10-3 combines with J gene TRBJ1-4; 8 nucleotides match TRBD1. The CDR3 extends over 15 amino acids. J lost 8 bases, V lost 3 bases, and 8 bases had no gene match. Germline lookup yields CDR1 ENHRY and CDR2 SYGVKD. CDR3 nucleotide sequence: TGTGCCATCAGTGATGTTGCAGGGGGCGTCGAAAAACTGTTTTTT. This translates into CAISDVAGGVEKLFF.

The chain has TRBV2 and TRBJ1-6; D possibly corresponds to TRBD1 (6 bases). Per the germline V gene, CDR1 is SNHLY and CDR2 is FYNNEI. Trimming removed 6 bases at V and 3 bases at J, with 12 bases between. This CDR3 is 15 amino acids long. CDR3 in amino acids: CASRRGGGYNSPLHF. The CDR3 DNA sequence: TGTGCCAGCAGAAGAGGGGGAGGCTATAATTCACCCCTCCACTTT.

This chain connects TRBV4-2 to TRBJ1-3; no clear D. Germline V gene sequence: CDR1 LGHNA, CDR2 YNFKEQ. Trimming left V 3 bases short and J 0 bases short, with 9 bases between. CDR3 length equals 15 residues. The CDR3 nucleotides read TGTGCCAGCAGCCAGGGATTCTTCTCTGGAAACACCATATATTTT. Its protein is CASSQGFFSGNTIYF.

J is TRBJ2-3 and V is TRBV5-1; 10 bases map to TRBD2. V lost 7 bases, J lost 3 bases, and 5 bases stayed unmatched. Germline assignment: CDR1 SGHRS and CDR2 YFSETQ. The length of the CDR3 is 14 residues. CDR3: CASGLAGVTDTQYF. CDR3 in DNA: TGCGCCAGCGGGCTAGCGGGAGTAACAGATACGCAGTATTTT.

V is TRBV14 and J is TRBJ1-2, with D perhaps matching TRBD1 (6 bases). The CDR3 length is 15 residues. The germline V gene encodes CDR1 SGHDN and CDR2 FVKESK. V dropped 2 bases and J dropped 7 bases, with 17 bases sitting between them. The CDR3 loop reads CASSQHSGTSGGYTF. Here the CDR3 DNA reads TGTGCCAGCAGCCAACACTCCGGGACATCAGGTGGCTACACCTTC.

The chain joins TRBV5-1 to TRBJ2-5, with unresolved D. The germline gives CDR1 SGHRS, CDR2 YFSETQ. V was cut by 0 bases and J by 0 bases, with 6 bases left in between. The CDR3 is made up of 14 amino acids. CDR3 loop: CASSLGQDQETQYF. The CDR3 coding sequence is TGCGCCAGCAGCTTGGGCCAGGACCAAGAGACCCAGTACTTC.

This chain joins TRBV6-6 and TRBJ1-1; D gene unclear. The V and J ends lost 0 bases and 3 bases respectively, with 8 bases between them. This CDR3 is 14 amino acids long. CDR1 and CDR2 (germline): MNHNY, SVGAGI (reference sequence). The CDR3 protein is CASSYSDGDTEAFF. DNA of the CDR3: TGTGCCAGCAGTTACTCGGACGGGGACACTGAAGCTTTCTTT.

CDR3 region: CASSYRDSGANVLTF. The CDR3 coding sequence is TGTGCCAGCAGTTACCGGGACTCTGGGGCCAACGTCCTGACTTTC. The chain carries TRBV6-2 or TRBV6-3 and TRBJ2-6, with a tentative D call TRBD2 (5 bases). The V end was cut by 2 bases, the J end by 0 bases, with 5 bases between. Germline V gives CDR1 MNHEY, CDR2 SVGEGT. The CDR3 loop spans 15 amino acids.

This clone was detected only once. The chain recombines TRBV25-1 with TRBJ2-3, with D possibly TRBD1 on 6 matching bases. The length of the CDR3 is 13 residues. The germline V and J ends were trimmed by 2 bases and 10 bases, with 13 bases remaining between them. Germline V CDR1 and CDR2: MGHDK, SYGVNS. CDR3 coding DNA: TGTGCCAGCAGTGAAGACACGGGACAATCGCAGTATTTT. Its protein product is CASSEDTGQSQYF. Drawing the rest from reference TRBV25-1 and TRBJ2-3, the complete variable domain is EADIYQTPRYLVIGTGKKITLECSQTMGHDKMYWYQQDPGMELHLIHYSYGVNSTEKGDLSSESTVSRIRTEHFPLTLESARPSHTSQYLCASSEDTGQSQYFGPGTRLTVL.

The V call is TRBV7-6, the J call TRBJ2-1; D is undetermined. Trimming took off 4 bases at V and 2 bases at J, with 12 bases between the two ends. Germline CDR1 and CDR2: SGHVS and FNYEAQ. CDR3 length: 15 residues. In DNA form, the CDR3 reads TGTGCCAGCAGCTCGAACGGCGCAACCTACAATGAGCAGTTCTTC. Amino acids: CASSSNGATYNEQFF.

The chain is built from TRBV3-1 (or the pseudogene TRBV3-2) and TRBJ1-1; D not resolved. Germline assignment: CDR1 LGHDT and CDR2 YNNKEL (reference sequence). This CDR3 has 13 residues. Trimming stripped 2 bases from V and 3 bases from J, with 7 bases between. CDR3 in amino acids: CASSQNRYTEAFF. The CDR3 nucleotides read TGTGCCAGCAGCCAAAACAGATACACTGAAGCTTTCTTT.

V gene TRBV4-1 combines with J gene TRBJ2-7, with D tentatively TRBD1 or TRBD2 (5 bases each). The V gene's germline CDR1 is MGHRA and CDR2 YSYEKL. V lost 4 bases and J lost 5, with 18 bases in between. This CDR3 is 15 amino acids long. The CDR3 protein is CASSRENRRVDEQYF. In DNA form, the CDR3 reads TGCGCCAGCAGCCGAGAGAACAGGCGGGTGGACGAGCAGTACTTC.

The chain employs TRBV19 and TRBJ1-6, with a possible D match to TRBD1 (6 bases). Between the trimmed V and J ends, which lost 6 bases and 7 bases, there was a span of 13 bases. This CDR3 has 14 amino acids. Germline loops: CDR1 LNHDA, CDR2 SQIVND (reference sequence). The CDR3 reads CASSRTGTNSPLHF. The CDR3 region has the DNA TGTGCCAGTAGCCGCACAGGGACGAATTCACCCCTCCACTTT.

In nucleotides, the CDR3 is TGTGCCAGCAGCTTAGATTTCGGTACAGGGCATGGCTACACCTTC. It translates to CASSLDFGTGHGYTF. The J gene is TRBJ1-2, the V gene TRBV11-1; D is perhaps TRBD1 (6 bases). V was pared by 1 base and J by 6 bases, with 15 bases between. Germline CDR1 SGHAT, CDR2 FQDESV (reference sequence). This CDR3 comprises 15 residues.

The chain has TRBV27 and TRBJ2-2; 10 bases fit TRBD1. The CDR3 totals 16 residues. Looked up from germline, CDR1 is MNHEY and CDR2 is SMNVEV (reference sequence). V shed 4 bases and J 2 bases; nucleotides not matched to a gene: 4. The CDR3 nucleotides are TGTGCCAGCAGTTCTCGGACAGGGGGAAACACCGGGGAGCTGTTTTTT. Translated: CASSSRTGGNTGELFF.

This sequence joins TRBV7-9 and TRBJ2-5; the match to TRBD1 covers 8 bases. V dropped 3 bases and J dropped 3; count of bases not matched to a gene: 6. CDR3 length: 15 amino acids. The germline V gene has CDR1 SEHNR and CDR2 FQNEAQ (reference sequence). CDR3 coding DNA: TGTGCCAGCAGCTTCGGCCAGGGGGCAAAAGAGACCCAGTACTTC. Protein sequence: CASSFGQGAKETQYF.

This clone was observed a few times. The chain employs TRBV12-3 or TRBV12-4 and TRBJ1-5, with D possibly being TRBD1 (5 bases). The length of the CDR3 is 13 residues. Trimming left V 8 bases short and J 1 base short, with 9 bases between. CDR3 in amino acids: CASQWGSNQPQHF. In DNA form, the CDR3 reads TGTGCCAGCCAATGGGGGAGCAATCAGCCCCAGCATTTT.

The rearrangement joins TRBV19 to TRBJ1-2; no definite D call. The CDR3 is 14 residues long. V lost 8 bases and J lost 5, with 18 bases in between. Looked up from germline, CDR1 is LNHDA and CDR2 is SQIVND (reference sequence). This CDR3 reads CASGTRLAEYGYTF. The CDR3 DNA reads TGTGCCAGTGGCACTCGATTGGCTGAGTATGGCTACACCTTC.

This chain connects TRBV10-3 to TRBJ1-6; D gene ambiguous. The CDR3 totals 15 residues. Germline CDR1 is ENHRY and CDR2 is SYGVKD. Trimming left V 5 bases short and J 0 bases short, with 8 bases between. For the CDR3, the DNA is TGTGCCATCAGTCAGCTCGACTCCTATAATTCACCCCTCCACTTT. It translates to CAISQLDSYNSPLHF.